What follows are 5 T cell receptor beta chains derived from one specimen sequenced in a study of blood T cell repertoires in COVID-19. Libraries were prepared by immunoSEQ multiplex PCR; TCRdb keeps only in-frame clonotypes and omits some of them. The sample holds some 400,000 clones; around 87% are singletons and the top ten take 2.3%. Sequencing was carried out using peripheral blood. Receptors were obtained from a woman in her fifties or sixties with COVID-19, enrolled during active disease.

V gene TRBV27 combines with J gene TRBJ2-3, with TRBD1 matching over 7 bases. The trim removed 6 bases at V and 1 base at J, leaving 10 bases unmatched. Germline V CDR1 and CDR2: MNHEY, SMNVEV (reference sequence). The CDR3 length is 16 residues. CDR3 nucleotide sequence: TGTGCCAGCAGCTCTCCCCGCACAGGGGGCACAGATACGCAGTATTTT. Translation gives CASSSPRTGGTDTQYF.

DNA of the CDR3: TGTGCCAGCAGTCGAGGGACAAAGGTCACTGAAGCTTTCTTT. Translated, it gives CASSRGTKVTEAFF. The chain uses TRBV6-5 and TRBJ1-1; tentative D call: TRBD1 (6 bases). There are 14 residues in the CDR3. The V gene lost 5 bases and the J gene lost 4 bases, with 14 bases spanning the gap. Per germline, CDR1 MNHEY and CDR2 SVGAGI.

This clone occurred a few times. The chain is built from TRBV9 and TRBJ2-3, with 9 bases lining up with TRBD2. Per the germline V gene, CDR1 is SGDLS and CDR2 is YYNGEE. The CDR3 runs 15 residues. With 2 bases clipped from V and 1 base from J, the junction kept 2 bases outside the gene matches. The CDR3 bases are TGTGCCAGCAGCGTGCGGGAGGGGCGCACAGATACGCAGTATTTT. This encodes CASSVREGRTDTQYF.

The chain couples TRBV6-5 to TRBJ2-7, with D possibly TRBD1 on 6 matching bases. V shed 8 bases and J shed 9 bases, with 23 bases lying between them. CDR3 length equals 14 residues. The germline CDR1 and CDR2 sequences are MNHEY and SVGAGI. CDR3: CASDRHIGQNAQYF. Here the CDR3 DNA reads TGTGCCAGCGACCGTCACATTGGACAGAACGCGCAGTACTTC.

This clone was detected ten times or more. The V and J genes are TRBV9 and TRBJ2-7; 7 bases fit TRBD1. J lost 9 bases, V lost 2 bases, and 11 bases had no gene match. This CDR3 region has 14 residues. Germline CDR1 is SGDLS and CDR2 is YYNGEE. CDR3 nucleotides: TGTGCCAGCAGCGTGCGACGGACAGGAGATTGGCAGTACTTC. This encodes CASSVRRTGDWQYF.